The sequence of this T cell receptor (beta chain) was determined in a study of T-cell reconstitution after alpha-beta-depleted transplantation in children (dated by TCRdb to about 2016). With respect to the entire study: Using TCR repertoire profiling, the study followed T-cell immune reconstitution in a quantitative way in children after TCRalphabeta/CD19-depleted allogeneic hematopoietic cell transplantation.

The library was built by means of PCR. TCRdb lists the instrument as Illumina HiSeq 2500. Molecular barcoding was employed in the preparation of TCR libraries, with unique molecular identifiers being used to normalize TCRbeta repertoire quantification. The public reads were quality trimmed at Q25 with fastp and then assembled into clones with MiXCR by TCRdb, keeping productive beta chains. Each CDR3 protein gets just one entry, which takes the most common genes and DNA from the rows behind it. In all, the sample holds approximately 510,000 distinct CDR3 sequences, and 15% to 20% of those were seen once. The biggest ten clones account for roughly 3.3% of the sample. On this clonotype itself: It has no known antigen specificity. Qualities for individual bases were not recorded, and no much larger clone is one base off.

Spanning cysteine to phenylalanine, the CDR3 consists of 19 amino acids. Just the 57-base CDR3 DNA is kept, in frame starting at base 1. CDR1 and CDR2, per the germline V gene, are SQVTM and ANQGSEA. Germline trimming: 2 bases from V, 6 bases from J; junction bases outside gene matches: 17. In this chain, TRBV29-1 is recombined with TRBJ2-2, with 11 junctional bases fitting TRBD1. This sequence was found in a human donor who donated a stem cell graft to a child with acute lymphoblastic leukemia. The input for sequencing was PBMCs from the stem cell graft donor, taken from the stem cell graft. The bases read TGCAGCGTTGAAATAATAAGGACAGGGGGCGCAGGAGGGTCCGGGGAGCTGTTTTTT. The translation is CSVEIIRTGGAGGSGELFF.